This T cell receptor (beta chain) was captured by sequencing in a study of T cells after yellow fever vaccination (dated by TCRdb to the late 2010s). About the full investigation: Libraries from fractions with low cell numbers were prepared with the SMART-Seq v4 Ultra Low Input RNA kit. Blood samples were taken at several timepoints before and after primary and secondary immunization, and bulk PBMC replicates and cell subsets were isolated. Bulk TCR alpha and beta repertoires were sequenced longitudinally to track T-cell clones before and after primary and booster YFV17D yellow fever vaccination. Two healthy male donors made up the cohort, one aged 18 to 30 years and the other aged 30 to 40 years. What the work shows at the level of the full study, not this receptor alone: Compared with the primary T-cell response, the secondary T-cell response was faster but weaker, reaching its peak on day 5 rather than on day 15. A small fraction of clonotypes showed up in both the CD4 and CD8 compartments, probably as a result of convergent recombination. FACS-sorted repertoires could contain abundant contaminating clonotypes from the bulk population, so computational filtering was required. Because only a couple of donors were included in the study, the extent to which the findings can be generalized is limited. Most clones expanded after primary vaccination were re-detected after the booster (around 96% of CD4 and about nine tenths of CD8), suggesting broad memory maintenance.

The sample's treatment or condition label, in plain terms: live attenuated yellow fever vaccine strain. A standard Ficoll-Paque protocol was used to isolate PBMCs from peripheral blood. Dynabeads CD4 and CD8 positive selection kits were used to isolate CD4 and CD8 T-cell fractions. TriZol was used to extract RNA from bulk PBMCs, CD4 and CD8 fractions, and dextramer-positive and dextramer-negative fractions. Notes on this clonotype: This clone's antigen is unknown. No base quality information exists; no much larger clone differs at one position.

The sample was run on an Illumina NovaSeq 6000. TCR cDNA was made using 5'RACE template switching, a step that added a universal primer site and unique molecular identifiers. cDNA synthesis was primed from both the TCR alpha and TCR beta constant segments. Two PCR steps were used to amplify libraries, with sample barcodes and sequencing adapters being added in the second step. Libraries were sequenced on Illumina HiSeq 2500 (2x100 bp) or NovaSeq (2x150 bp). Per the authors' processing: Reads were demultiplexed and collapsed into UMI consensus sequences with MIGEC, and V(D)J alignment was performed with MiXCR. Using edgeR on replicate PBMC samples, clonotypes were called vaccine-responding if FDR was below 0.01 and the log2 fold change was above 5 up to day 15. Each bulk clonotype received a CD4 or CD8 identity based on whether the sequenced CD4 or CD8 repertoire contained that clonotype at higher abundance. TCRdb cleaned the public reads at Q25 with fastp, built clones with MiXCR and kept in-frame beta chains. Identical CDR3 proteins give one entry, which carries the most common genes and DNA. TCRdb's processing, not the authors', yielded these V and J calls. Recorded for this sample are 150,000 to 200,000 distinct CDR3 sequences; 8% to 13% of them occurred a single time. The ten biggest clones cover 36% of the sample.

This receptor was identified in a man aged 18 to 29 who received the YFV17D yellow fever vaccine. Sequencing used CD8+ T cells sorted from PBMCs, obtained 15 days after the yellow fever booster vaccination.

The nucleotides read TGTGCCAGCAGCTTAATAAAAGGGCTGGCTGGGGCCAACGTCCTGACTTTC. Its protein reads: CASSLIKGLAGANVLTF. The chain is encoded by TRBV7-9 joined to TRBJ2-6; no D segment can be confidently identified. From a lookup of the germline V gene (reference sequence), CDR1 and CDR2 are SEHNR and FQNEAQ. Relative to germline, V is 2 bases shorter and J is 2 bases shorter, with 13 bases between their ends. There are 17 amino acids in the CDR3, from cysteine to phenylalanine inclusive. The only DNA kept is the CDR3, 51 bases in frame from the first base.